This TCR beta chain came from a study of long-term antiretroviral therapy in people with HIV (dated by TCRdb to between 2021 and 2024). A note on the overall study: The earliest samples were collected approximately a decade before the 2015 WHO recommendation for immediate ART, a period when ART was typically delayed until CD4 counts fell. From over 25 adults with confirmed HIV infection, the cohort provided fewer than 200 cryopreserved PBMC samples, gathered serially across a mean of about six years (range 1-12). Of the 30 participants with HIV, some 12 were female. This retrospective serial study examined whether starting ART and sustained HIV suppression were associated with changes in the composition and diversity of the TRB repertoire in peripheral blood. No cross-contamination during QIAcube processing was seen in test extractions of a monoclonal T-cell line run alongside 33 polyclonal samples.

Study-level results and caveats: Unsorted PBMC were profiled instead of sorted CD4+ and CD8+ T cells because pre-ART samples had limited cell numbers. Expanded TRB clones identified before ART initiation dominated the repertoire at all time points, although this dominance fluctuated and declined in many PLHIV after ART. A significant increase in TRB diversity was found to be associated with ART initiation, although TRB diversity was observed to remain significantly below that of transplant donor controls even after long-term ART. CDR3 length ranges in HIV repertoires were narrower than in controls, and network structure suggested an antigen-experienced repertoire with only a slight naive shift after ART. Owing to limited PBMC availability, only the TCR beta chain was sequenced, without alpha chain pairing. Samples dated from 2004 to 2017, and the ART regimens used may be less effective than current ones. No data were available on ART adherence, viral resistance or therapy changes, limiting inferences about post-ART repertoire changes.

The immunoSEQ hsTCRB v3.0 assay was used at survey level resolution to sequence the TRB variable region. A depth of 40,000-50,000 T-cell genomes per sample was targeted for TRB sequencing. An Illumina MiSeq with a v3 150-cycle kit was used to sequence the pooled TRB libraries. In the source study's methods: Repertoire analysis was performed in R inside a reproducible Nextflow workflow that covered QC, data transformation and analysis. LymphoSeq2, an R package for exploring AIRR-Seq data, was used to implement the custom analyses. A handful of samples yielding fewer than 5000 total TRB sequences were excluded, leaving more than 150 analyzed HIV repertoires. Among the 180 to 200 retained HIV repertoires, about 60 were collected before ART initiation and roughly 130 were collected after ART initiation. Repertoires were downsampled to 5000 TRB nucleotide sequences, with summary statistics averaged over 100 downsampling iterations. TRB sequences were retained for analysis only if CDR3 regions of at least seven amino acids were present. Diversity was assessed using a clonality score derived from Shannon entropy and using the Gini coefficient. In the repertoire networks, any two of the top 5000 CDR3 amino acid sequences were connected whenever the two sequences differed by an edit distance of one. For TRB CDR3 amino acid sequences, antigen specificity groups and MHC restriction were predicted with GLIPH2. Known CMV, EBV, HIV or tissue antigen associations were flagged by matching CDR3 amino acid sequences against VDJdb and McPAS-TCR. Pre-ART, post-ART and control groups were compared with Wilcoxon signed-rank tests and Holm-Bonferroni correction. As stored in TCRdb, this immuneACCESS dataset retains in-frame rearrangements with V and J assigned. A fraction of the clones does not appear; measured against another copy, unresolved V genes explain less than half of the discrepancy, and the remainder lacks a known reason. That table furnishes V, J and clone size, whereas the DNA furnished D and trimming. The sample table holds around 35,000 clones, of which 95% to 97% were seen once. About 2.2% of the sample is taken by the ten largest.

CDR1 LGHNA and CDR2 YSLEER were looked up in the germline V gene. V sheds 4 bases and J sheds 2 bases, leaving 11 bases between their ends. Spanning cysteine to phenylalanine, the CDR3 consists of 14 amino acids. Just CDR3 DNA is preserved here, 42 bases in frame from base 1. To be included, a participant needed at least one PBMC sample from before ART initiation plus at least two post-ART samples. Treatment was received in the United States of America by all participants with HIV. Before DNA extraction, cryopreserved samples of 1-10 million PBMC were thawed and then washed. At the time of the earliest PBMC sample, participants with HIV were aged between about 20 and 54 years. PBMC samples from each participant spanned 1-4 timepoints before ART initiation and 2-8 timepoints after ART initiation, with a median of 7 samples. Serial HIV viral load, CD4+ T-cell count, ART history and demographic data were obtained for every participant. Genomic DNA was extracted from unsorted PBMC with a Qiagen kit on a QIAcube, processed in batches of 12 samples.

Regarding this clone: Its antigen has not been determined. Per-nucleotide qualities are absent, and no much larger clonotype sits a single base away.

This receptor was taken from a man aged 25 to 40 with HIV. The sequencing here drew on unsorted PBMCs, taken roughly 6.4 years after starting antiretroviral therapy. The V and J genes are TRBV4-3 and TRBJ1-1; the D gene assignment is ambiguous. In nucleotide form, the sequence is TGCGCCAGCAGCCCAGGCCCACCCAACACTGAAGCTTTCTTT. Its translation reads: CASSPGPPNTEAFF.